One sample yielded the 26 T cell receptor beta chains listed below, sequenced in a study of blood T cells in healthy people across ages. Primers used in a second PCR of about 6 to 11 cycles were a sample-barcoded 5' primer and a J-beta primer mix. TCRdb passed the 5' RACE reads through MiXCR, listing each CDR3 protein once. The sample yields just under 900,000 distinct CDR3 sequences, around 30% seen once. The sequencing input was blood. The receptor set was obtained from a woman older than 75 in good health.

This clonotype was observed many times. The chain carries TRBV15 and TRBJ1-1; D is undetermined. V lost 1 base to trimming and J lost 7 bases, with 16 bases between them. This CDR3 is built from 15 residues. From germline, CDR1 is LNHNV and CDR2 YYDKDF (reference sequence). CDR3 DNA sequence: TGTGCCACCAGCAGAGGTGGGAGGTGGGCGGGTGAAGCTTTCTTT. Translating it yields CATSRGGRWAGEAFF.

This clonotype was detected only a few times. CDR3 bases: TGTGCCAGCAGCTTAGACAGCCCGAACACTGAAGCTTTCTTT. Translation gives CASSLDSPNTEAFF. The chain carries TRBV7-9 and TRBJ1-1, with unresolved D. This CDR3 comprises 14 residues. The ends were cut back, 1 base at V and 1 base at J, with 7 bases in the middle. Germline loops: CDR1 SEHNR, CDR2 FQNEAQ (reference sequence).

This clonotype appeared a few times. Here the CDR3 reads CASSRTSSYGYTF. For the CDR3, the DNA is TGTGCCAGCAGCAGAACCTCAAGCTATGGCTACACCTTC. The gene calls are TRBV27 and TRBJ1-2; D is unclear. Trimming cost V 6 bases and J 4 bases, with 12 bases left between them. The CDR3 spans 13 residues. Germline V gene sequence: CDR1 MNHEY, CDR2 SMNVEV (reference sequence).

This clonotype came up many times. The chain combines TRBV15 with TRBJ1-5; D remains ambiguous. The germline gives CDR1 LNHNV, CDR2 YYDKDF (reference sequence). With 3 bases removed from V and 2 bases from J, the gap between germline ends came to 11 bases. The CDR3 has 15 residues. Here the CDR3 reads CATSSEGPGNQPQHF. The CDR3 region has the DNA TGTGCCACCAGCAGTGAGGGTCCGGGCAATCAGCCCCAGCATTTT.

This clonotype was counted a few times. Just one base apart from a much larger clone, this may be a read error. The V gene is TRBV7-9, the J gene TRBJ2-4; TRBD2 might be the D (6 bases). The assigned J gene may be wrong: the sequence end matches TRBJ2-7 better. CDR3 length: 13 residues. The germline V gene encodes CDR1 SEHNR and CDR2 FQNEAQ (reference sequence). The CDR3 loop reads CSSSAGTFYEQYF. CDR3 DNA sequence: TGTTCCAGCAGCGCCGGGACTTTCTACGAGCAGTACTTC.

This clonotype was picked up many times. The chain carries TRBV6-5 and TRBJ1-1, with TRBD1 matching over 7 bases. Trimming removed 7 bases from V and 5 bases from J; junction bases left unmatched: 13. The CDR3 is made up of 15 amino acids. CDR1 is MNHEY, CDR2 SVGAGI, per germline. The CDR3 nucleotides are TGTGCCAGCACCCTCTCAAGGGGGCGAGGAACTGAAGCTTTCTTT. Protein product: CASTLSRGRGTEAFF.

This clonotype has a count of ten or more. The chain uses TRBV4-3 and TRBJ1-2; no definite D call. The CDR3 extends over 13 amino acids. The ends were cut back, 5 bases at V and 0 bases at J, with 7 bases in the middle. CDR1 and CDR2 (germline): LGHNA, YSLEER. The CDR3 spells CASSKVTNYGYTF. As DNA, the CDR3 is TGCGCCAGCAGCAAAGTGACTAACTATGGCTACACCTTC.

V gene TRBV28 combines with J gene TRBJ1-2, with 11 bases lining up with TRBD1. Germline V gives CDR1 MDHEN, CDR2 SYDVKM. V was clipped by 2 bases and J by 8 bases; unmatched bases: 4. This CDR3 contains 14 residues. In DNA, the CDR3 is TGTGCCAGCAGTTTAAGGACAGGGGGCCGAGGCTACACCTTC. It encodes CASSLRTGGRGYTF.

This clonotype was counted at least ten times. For the CDR3, the DNA is TGCGCCAGCAGGGGAGGAAACGGGGGGGCTCGTGGCAATGAGCAGTTCTTC. It translates to CASRGGNGGARGNEQFF. V and J are TRBV5-1 and TRBJ2-1; TRBD2 matches 8 bases. V was clipped by 5 bases and J by 6 bases; unmatched bases: 16. From germline, CDR1 is SGHRS and CDR2 YFSETQ. CDR3 size: 17 residues.

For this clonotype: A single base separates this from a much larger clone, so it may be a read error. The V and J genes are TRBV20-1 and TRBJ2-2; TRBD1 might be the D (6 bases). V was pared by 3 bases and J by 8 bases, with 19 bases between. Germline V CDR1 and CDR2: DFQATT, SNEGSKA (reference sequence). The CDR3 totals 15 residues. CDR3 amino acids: CSARPFRQAIGELFF. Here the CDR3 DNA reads TGCAGTGCTAGGCCCTTTCGACAGGCAATTGGGGAGCTGTTTTTT.

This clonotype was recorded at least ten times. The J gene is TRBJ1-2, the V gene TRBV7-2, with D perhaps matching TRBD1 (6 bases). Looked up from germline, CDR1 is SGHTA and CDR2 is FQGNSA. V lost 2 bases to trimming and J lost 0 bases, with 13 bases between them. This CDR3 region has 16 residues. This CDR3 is CASSLPTGAANYGYTF. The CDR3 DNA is TGTGCCAGCAGCTTACCGACAGGAGCCGCTAACTATGGCTACACCTTC.

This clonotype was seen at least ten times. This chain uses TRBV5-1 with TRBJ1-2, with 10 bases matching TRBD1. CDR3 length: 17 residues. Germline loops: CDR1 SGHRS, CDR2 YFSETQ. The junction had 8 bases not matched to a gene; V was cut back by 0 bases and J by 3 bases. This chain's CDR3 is CASSLGPTGGVDYGYTF. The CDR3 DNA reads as TGCGCCAGCAGCTTGGGCCCGACAGGGGGCGTGGACTATGGCTACACCTTC.

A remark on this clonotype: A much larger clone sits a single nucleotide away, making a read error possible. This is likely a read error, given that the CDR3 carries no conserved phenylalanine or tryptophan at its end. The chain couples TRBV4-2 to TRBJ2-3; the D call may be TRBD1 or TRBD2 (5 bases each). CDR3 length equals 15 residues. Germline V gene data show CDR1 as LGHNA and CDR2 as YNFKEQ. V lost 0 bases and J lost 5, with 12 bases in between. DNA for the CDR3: TGTGCCAGCAGCCAAGATCTTCGGGGCGGAGATACGCAGTATTTG. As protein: CASSQDLRGGDTQYL.

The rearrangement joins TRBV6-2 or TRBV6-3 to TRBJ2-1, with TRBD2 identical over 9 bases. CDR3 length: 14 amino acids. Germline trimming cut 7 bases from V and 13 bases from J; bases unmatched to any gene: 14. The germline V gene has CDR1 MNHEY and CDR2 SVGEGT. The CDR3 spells CASMTAGAGGTQFF. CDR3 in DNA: TGTGCCAGCATGACGGCGGGGGCGGGGGGGACCCAGTTCTTC.

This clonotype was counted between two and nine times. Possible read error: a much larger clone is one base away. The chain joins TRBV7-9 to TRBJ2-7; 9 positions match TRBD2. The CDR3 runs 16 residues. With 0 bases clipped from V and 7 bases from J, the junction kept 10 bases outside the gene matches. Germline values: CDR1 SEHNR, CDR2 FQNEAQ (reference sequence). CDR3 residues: CASSLALAGTYNEQYF. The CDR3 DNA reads TGTGCCAGCAGCTTAGCTCTAGCGGGGACCTACAATGAGCAGTACTTC.

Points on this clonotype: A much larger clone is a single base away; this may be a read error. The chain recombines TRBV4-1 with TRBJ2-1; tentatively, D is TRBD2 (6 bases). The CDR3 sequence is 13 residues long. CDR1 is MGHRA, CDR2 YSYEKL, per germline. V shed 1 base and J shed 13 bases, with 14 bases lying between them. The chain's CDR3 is CASSQGLRETQFF. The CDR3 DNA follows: TGCGCCAGCAGCCAAGGCCTTCGGGAGACCCAGTTCTTC.

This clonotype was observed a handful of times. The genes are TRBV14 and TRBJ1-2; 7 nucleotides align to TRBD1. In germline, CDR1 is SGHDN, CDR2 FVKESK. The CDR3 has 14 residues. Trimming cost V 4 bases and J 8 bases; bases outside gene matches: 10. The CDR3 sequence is CASSRESQGRGYTF. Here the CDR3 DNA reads TGTGCCAGCAGCCGAGAGTCACAGGGGCGCGGCTACACCTTC.

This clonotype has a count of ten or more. The CDR3 protein is CASRGLALSTDTQYF. For the CDR3, the DNA is TGTGCCAGCAGGGGACTCGCACTTAGCACAGATACGCAGTATTTT. The rearrangement links TRBV2 to TRBJ2-3; weak D call: TRBD2 (6 bases). Germline CDR1 SNHLY, CDR2 FYNNEI. With 6 bases removed from V and 0 bases from J, the gap between germline ends came to 13 bases. The CDR3 runs to 15 residues.

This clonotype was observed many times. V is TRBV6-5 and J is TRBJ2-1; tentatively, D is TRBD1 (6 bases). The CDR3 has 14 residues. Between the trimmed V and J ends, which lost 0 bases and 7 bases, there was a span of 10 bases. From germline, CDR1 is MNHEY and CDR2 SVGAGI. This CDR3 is CASSYSAGVNEQFF. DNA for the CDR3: TGTGCCAGCAGTTACTCGGCAGGGGTGAATGAGCAGTTCTTC.

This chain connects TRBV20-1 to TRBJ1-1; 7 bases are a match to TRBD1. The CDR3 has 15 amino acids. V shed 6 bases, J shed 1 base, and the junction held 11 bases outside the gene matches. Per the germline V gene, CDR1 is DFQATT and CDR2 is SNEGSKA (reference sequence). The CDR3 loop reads CSATLPGQTNTEAFF. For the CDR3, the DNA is TGCAGTGCCACCTTACCGGGACAGACGAACACTGAAGCTTTCTTT.

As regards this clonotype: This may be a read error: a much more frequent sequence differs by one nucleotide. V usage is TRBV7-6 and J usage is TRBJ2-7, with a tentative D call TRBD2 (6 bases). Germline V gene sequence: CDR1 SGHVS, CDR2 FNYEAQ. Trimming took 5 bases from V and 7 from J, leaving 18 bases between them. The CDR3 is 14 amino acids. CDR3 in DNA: TGTGCCAGCAGCACGCAGACTAGAGGCAATGAGCAGTACTTC. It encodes CASSTQTRGNEQYF.

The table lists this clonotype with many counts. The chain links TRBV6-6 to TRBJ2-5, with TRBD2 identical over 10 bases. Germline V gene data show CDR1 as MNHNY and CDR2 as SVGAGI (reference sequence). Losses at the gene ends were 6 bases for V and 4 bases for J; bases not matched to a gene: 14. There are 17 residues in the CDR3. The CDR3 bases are TGTGCCAGCAGCCCTCCTAGCGGGGGAGCAGAGGGAGAGACCCAGTACTTC. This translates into CASSPPSGGAEGETQYF.

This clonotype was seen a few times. CDR3 sequence reads: CASSQETTGPDYGYTF. Written as DNA, the CDR3 is TGTGCCAGCAGCCAAGAGACGACGGGGCCGGACTATGGCTACACCTTC. The gene calls are TRBV3-1 and TRBJ1-2, with D tentatively TRBD1 (5 bases). V lost 0 bases and J 3 bases, leaving 14 bases between the germline ends. This CDR3 spans 16 amino acids. Germline values: CDR1 LGHDT, CDR2 YNNKEL (reference sequence).

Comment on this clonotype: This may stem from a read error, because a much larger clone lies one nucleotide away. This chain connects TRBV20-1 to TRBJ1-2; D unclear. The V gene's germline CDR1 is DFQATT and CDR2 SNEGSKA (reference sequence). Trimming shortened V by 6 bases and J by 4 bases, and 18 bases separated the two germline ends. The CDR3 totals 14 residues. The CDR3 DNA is TGCAGTGCCCCCCTCTCGGCGCGGCGCTATGGCTACACCTTC. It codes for CSAPLSARRYGYTF.

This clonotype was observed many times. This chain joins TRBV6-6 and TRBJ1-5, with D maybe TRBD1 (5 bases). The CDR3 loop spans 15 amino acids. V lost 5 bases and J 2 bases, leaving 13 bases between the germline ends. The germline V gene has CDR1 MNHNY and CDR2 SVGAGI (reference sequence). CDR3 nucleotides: TGTGCCAGCAGTGCAGGGATCGCTGGCAATCAGCCCCAGCATTTT. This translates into CASSAGIAGNQPQHF.

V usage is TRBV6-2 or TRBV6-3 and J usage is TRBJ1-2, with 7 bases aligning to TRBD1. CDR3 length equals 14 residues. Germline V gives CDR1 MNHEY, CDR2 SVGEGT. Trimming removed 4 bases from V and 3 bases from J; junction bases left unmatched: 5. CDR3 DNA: TGTGCCAGCAGTTCGACAGGGTCCTACTATGGCTACACCTTC. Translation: CASSSTGSYYGYTF.